This T cell receptor (beta chain) was captured by sequencing in a study of cytomegalovirus exposure and HLA in healthy donors (dated by TCRdb to 2015 to 2018). Notes on the research overall: An earlier analysis of roughly 500 of the donors reported approximately 290 Gb of sequence data and around 110 million unique TCR beta sequences from 150 million to 200 million T cells. An earlier analysis of some 500 of the donors used high-throughput TCR beta sequencing to judge whether each TCR beta V gene segment behaved as functional or pseudogenic. In a later analysis, previously published TCR beta repertoires from 500 to 750 donors were re-analyzed and high-resolution HLA genotyping was added so that TCR occurrence patterns could be studied. In the later analysis, no new phenotypic data were used to find candidate immune exposures; instead, reliance was placed on TCR beta sequences and their occurrence across donors. All discovery cohort repertoires had been generated on a single sequencing platform. In a later genetic analysis, genome-wide SNP genotypes for about 55% of the roughly 700 donors were used, and that subset was treated as a discovery cohort. Across roughly 420 genotyped donors of the cohort, an average of about 240,000 unique TCR beta nucleotide sequences per donor were sequenced, and approximately 17% of those sequences were non-productive. HLA typing covered class I and class II loci at four-digit resolution. The study combined high-throughput TCR immunosequencing, statistical association of individual TCRs with disease status, and machine learning to predict cytomegalovirus infection status. Of the approximately 400 genotyped donors, over 65% fell in the genetic ancestry cluster associated with self-reported Caucasian donors. Donor age, sex, ethnicity and CMV serostatus were compiled alongside the repertoire data. An early release covering roughly 600 HLA-typed donors comprised about 290 gigabases of sequencing data and around 85 million unique TCR sequences. The study aimed to test whether cataloging public T cell receptors could reveal signatures of past pathogen exposure. Several DR-DQ haplotypes were handled as single units for association and clustering because linkage in the cohort was strong. The study profiled the T cell repertoires of 500 to 800 subjects by immunosequencing and related them to cytomegalovirus serostatus. Besides the first cohort of about 730 subjects, a separate validation cohort made up of roughly 120 different subjects was used. Typing coverage varied by locus: about 629-630 donors for A, B, C, DRB1 and DQB1; around 560 for DQA1; about 570 for DPA1; 400 to 480 for DPB1. Results and caveats for the whole study, not just this receptor: Sequencing depth was assumed to be roughly uniform across donors in the presence/absence analyses, though that assumption may not hold. In an earlier analysis of some 550 of the donors, most TCR beta V segments were observed in productive rearrangements about 87% or about 30% of the time, broadly matching IMGT annotations. Several of the top co-occurrence clusters appeared to be linked to parvovirus B19, influenza, CMV and Epstein-Barr virus, according to a later analysis. At a false discovery rate of 0.05, a later analysis linked 15,000 to 20,000 TCR beta sequences to specific HLA alleles. The authors suggested that the approach could potentially be extended to other disease states and immunological phenotypes. A total of 150 to 200 TCR beta chains were listed by the study as associated with cytomegalovirus. Three of the identified cytomegalovirus-associated TCR beta chains were confirmed in vitro to be specific for cytomegalovirus antigens. Because counts were too low, about 15 rarely observed V segments, including chromosome 9 orphons, were left out of the earlier analysis of approximately 500 of the donors. Compared with the roughly 670-donor mean, donors in an Asian-associated ancestry cluster had fewer N-insertions in productive TCRs, according to a later genetic analysis. A further reported finding was that TCR beta sequences accurately predicted the HLA-A and HLA-B alleles for most subjects in the first cohort. Strong co-occurrence of HLA alleles, especially DR and DQ, made assigning TCR associations to individual alleles difficult. In a later analysis, HLA-associated TCR beta chains were found to be more clonally expanded and to have lower generation probabilities than equally common non-associated chains. A cluster of highly shared sequence variants was judged likely to represent a technical artifact of the sequencing pipeline. Correlated functional status among segregating V segments might be attributable to linkage disequilibrium, but an unknown experimental factor could not be ruled out. A later genetic analysis associated a missense DCLRE1C variant with V-gene and J-gene trimming of TCR beta chains, and an independent cohort replicated the association. In a later analysis, most CMV-associated TCR beta chains were found to appear HLA-restricted, with HLA associations seemingly driven largely by CMV exposure. This cohort had only TCR beta chains sequenced, and the lack of alpha or paired-chain data limited which features could be detected. Most TCR sequences were observed very rarely across donors, whereas some public TCRs were present in many individuals. A later analysis found that TCR association rates varied across HLA loci, with DRB1 alleles showing the most associated TCRs and HLA-C alleles the fewest. Because some donors lacked HLA typing at each locus, the association tests relied only on the typed subset. Immune exposure information for the cohort was limited to CMV serostatus. The 87-base-pair reads could not distinguish some IMGT-functional V segments, including TRBV6-2 and TRBV6-3, so those segments were excluded. Cytomegalovirus status was reported to be diagnosed by the classifier with high specificity and sensitivity in both the original and validation cohorts.

This clone was counted a few times. Its antigen is still unknown. The input lacks base qualities; no much larger clone sits a single base away. The cohort was made up of 666 healthy bone marrow donors. At the time of sampling, all cohort members were nominally healthy, though unrecorded immune exposures were likely present. The donor tested CMV seropositive and was one of the 289 seropositive cohort members. Every donor gave a peripheral blood sample, and the peripheral blood mononuclear cells from that sample were used for TCR beta sequencing. Genomic DNA was extracted from the blood cell samples with the Qiagen DNeasy Blood Extraction Kit. Libraries were built with the immunoSEQ multiplex PCR assay. For the multiplex PCR, a mixture combining 60 forward primers for TCR Vbeta segments and 13 reverse primers for TCR Jbeta segments was used. A multiplex PCR assay on genomic DNA amplified the CDR3 region of rearranged TCR beta genes. Amplified TCR beta libraries were sequenced as 87-base-pair reads on the Illumina HiSeq System. The authors' pipeline ran thus. Across the 500 to 700 repertoires, a later analysis counted 75 million to 90 million unique TCR beta chains, approximately 12 million of which were shared by at least two donors. To remove PCR and sequencing errors, raw reads were error-corrected and collapsed into unique sequences using a nearest-neighbor algorithm that merged closely related sequences. V, D and J gene segments were assigned by aligning CDR3 sequences to IMGT reference sequences. For a sequence to be retained, a match of at least six nucleotides to both a V gene segment and a J gene segment was required. A rearrangement counted as productive if the CDR3 had no stop codons and remained in frame with V and J, and every other rearrangement counted as non-productive. CDR3 was defined according to IMGT convention as the region running from the second conserved V-encoded cysteine to the conserved J-encoded phenylalanine. The earlier analysis of a few hundred of the donors excluded sequences that lacked an unambiguous match to a single V gene segment. An earlier analysis of about 590 of the donors classified V segments as functional when productive rearrangements were above 56.7% and as segregating when the standard deviation between donors was above 5%. A statistical classification framework was developed to diagnose cytomegalovirus status using the catalog of TCR beta chain sequences. A later analysis assigned V and J genes by comparing TCR nucleotide sequences with IMGT/GENE-DB human TR gene sequences. The TCRdist pipeline was used in a later analysis to assign CDR3 sequences and most-parsimonious VDJ recombination scenarios. In a later analysis, each TCR beta chain was defined by its CDR3 amino acid sequence together with its V-gene family, and reads without a unique V-gene family were excluded. In a later analysis, approximately 590 highly shared, low-generation-probability nucleotide sequences were removed to address suspected cross-contamination and a sequencing artifact. A later analysis calculated a clonal expansion index for each public chain from normalized within-repertoire ranks of inferred template counts. Generation probabilities in a later analysis came from a VDJ recombination model fitted to out-of-frame rearrangements, and those results were checked against IGoR. Hypergeometric tests were used in a later analysis to score TCR-TCR, TCR-HLA and TCR-CMV co-occurrence, with a repertoire-size bias correction applied to the TCR pairs. False discovery rates were estimated in a later analysis by permuting HLA or CMV assignments 20 times. In a later analysis, co-occurring TCRs were grouped using DBSCAN, with TCRdist sequence similarity added in when clustering inside HLA-allele-positive subsets. Repertoires with fewer than 30,000 or more than 120,000 public chains were left out of co-occurrence clustering, as were a few repertoires with anomalous nucleotide sharing. Sourced from immuneACCESS, this table was stored by TCRdb with only in-frame sequences that have V and J called. A share of the clones is absent; for the studies checked, an unresolved V gene accounts for under half, and the remainder has no known explanation. That table supplies the V and J calls and clone size; D and trimming were determined from the DNA. For this sample there are around 100,000 clones; around 80% appear just once. Together, the top ten hold roughly 5% of the sample.

The CDR3 runs 14 residues from the cysteine to the phenylalanine. This entry keeps only the CDR3 DNA: 42 bases, framed from base 1. V loses 2 bases of germline sequence and J loses 3 bases, and the interval between the two ends is 8 bases. CDR1 and CDR2 are read off the germline V gene as SGHRS and YFSETQ. The receptor's source is a female donor in good health and CMV-seropositive. The sample consisted of PBMCs. The sequence is built from TRBV5-1 and TRBJ1-4; no D gene can be assigned with confidence. The sequenced DNA: TGCGCCAGCAGCTTACAGCCGTCTAATGAAAAACTGTTTTTT. The encoded protein is CASSLQPSNEKLFF.